Below are 20 T cell receptor beta chains sequenced from a single sample in a study of T cell repertoires in cytomegalovirus infection. TCRdb reprocessed the reads via MiXCR and lists one record per CDR3 protein. This sample has roughly 46,000 distinct CDR3 sequences, with about 19% found just once. Antigens of these TCRs are unknown. The material sequenced was CD8+ T cells from cultured PBMCs, taken from culture after CMV antigen stimulation. These TCRs come from a human donor in good health (CMV status not recorded). Some clones in this sample may be carry-over from other donors' samples.

In its sample, this clonotype was seen a few times. This sequence joins TRBV14 and TRBJ2-3; D is undetermined. V lost 1 base and J lost 0, with 5 bases in between. CDR1 and CDR2 (germline): SGHDN, FVKESK. The CDR3 runs 14 residues. The CDR3 nucleotides are TGTGCCAGCAGCCAAGGTTCGAGCACAGATACGCAGTATTTT. Translation: CASSQGSSTDTQYF.

This clonotype has just a few counts. The V and J genes are TRBV6-1 and TRBJ1-1; 8 bases map to TRBD1. The CDR3 length is 13 residues. V lost 4 bases to trimming and J lost 7 bases; unmatched junction nucleotides: 5. Germline V gene sequence: CDR1 MNHNS, CDR2 SASEGT. This CDR3 reads CASSARGQGEAFF. In nucleotides, the CDR3 is TGTGCCAGCAGTGCCAGGGGGCAAGGTGAAGCTTTCTTT.

This clonotype was detected only a few times. The chain has TRBV5-1 and TRBJ2-2; possibly TRBD2 for D (5 bases). V gave up 7 bases and J gave up 5 bases, with 15 bases separating them. Germline V gives CDR1 SGHRS, CDR2 YFSETQ. The CDR3 has 14 residues. CDR3 nucleotides: TGCGCCAGCCTTTACGGACTGGGGACCGGGGAGCTGTTTTTT. Translation gives CASLYGLGTGELFF.

In its sample, this clonotype was seen many times. This sequence joins TRBV18 and TRBJ1-5, with 7 bases aligning to TRBD1. This CDR3 is 16 amino acids long. Germline CDR1 reads KGHSH; CDR2 reads LQKENI. V shed 1 base and J 6 bases; nucleotides not matched to a gene: 9. The CDR3 DNA sequence: TGTGCCAGCTCACCACGCGGACAGGAGTTAAGTCAGCCCCAGCATTTT. It translates to CASSPRGQELSQPQHF.

This clonotype was observed many times. V and J are TRBV29-1 and TRBJ1-2; D is unclear. Germline CDR1 SQVTM, CDR2 ANQGSEA. Trimming pared 2 bases from V and 2 bases from J, leaving 6 bases between. The CDR3 runs to 12 residues. The CDR3 loop reads CSVERENYGYTF. The CDR3 coding sequence is TGCAGCGTTGAAAGAGAAAACTATGGCTACACCTTC.

At least ten counts were recorded for this clonotype. V usage is TRBV7-2 and J usage is TRBJ2-7, with 7 bases identical to TRBD1. Germline V gene data show CDR1 as SGHTA and CDR2 as FQGNSA. This CDR3 is 13 amino acids long. V gave up 6 bases and J gave up 4 bases; unmatched junction bases: 6. Here the CDR3 DNA reads TGTGCCAGCAGACCCGGGACAGATTACGAGCAGTACTTC. Amino acids: CASRPGTDYEQYF.

This clonotype was recorded many times. V and J are TRBV12-3 or TRBV12-4 and TRBJ1-1; 7 nucleotides line up with TRBD1. The V gene end was trimmed by 3 bases and the J gene end by 4 bases; junction bases not matched to a gene: 8. The CDR3 totals 15 residues. This CDR3 is CASSFRQGRSTEAFF. The CDR3 DNA reads TGTGCCAGCAGTTTTCGACAGGGCCGGAGCACTGAAGCTTTCTTT.

Relative to its sample, this clonotype is medium-sized. The chain carries TRBV5-6 and TRBJ2-3; TRBD2 matches 12 bases. Germline V gene data show CDR1 as SGHDT and CDR2 as YYEEEE. The length of the CDR3 is 15 residues. V was clipped by 3 bases and J by 4 bases; unmatched bases: 3. The CDR3 reads CASSSGTSGSDTQYF. The DNA of the CDR3 is TGTGCCAGCAGCTCCGGGACTAGCGGGTCAGATACGCAGTATTTT. Variable domain in full (rest from reference TRBV5-6 and TRBJ2-3): DAGVTQSPTHLIKTRGQQVTLRCSPKSGHDTVSWYQQALGQGPQFIFQYYEEEERQRGNFPDRFSGHQFPNYSSELNVNALLLGDSALYLCASSSGTSGSDTQYFGPGTRLTVL.

There are a few counts of this clonotype. The rearrangement links TRBV6-2 or TRBV6-3 to TRBJ2-7; D unresolved. V lost 5 bases and J lost 5, with 10 bases in between. Germline CDR1 is MNHEY and CDR2 is SVGEGT. The CDR3 covers 12 residues. The CDR3 loop reads CASSLSGDEQYF. CDR3 sequence (DNA): TGTGCCAGCAGTCTTTCAGGAGACGAGCAGTACTTC.

The gene calls are TRBV12-3 or TRBV12-4 and TRBJ1-1; D gene unclear. This CDR3 contains 15 residues. V gave up 3 bases and J gave up 0 bases, with 11 bases separating them. For the CDR3, the DNA is TGTGCCAGCAGTTTTAGAACAGAGATGAACACTGAAGCTTTCTTT. This encodes CASSFRTEMNTEAFF.

This clonotype has a count of ten or more. The chain employs TRBV7-8 and TRBJ2-2; 7 nucleotides align to TRBD1. Germline V gene lookup returns CDR1 SGHVS and CDR2 FQNEAQ. This CDR3 contains 16 residues. The trim removed 1 base at V and 1 base at J, leaving 3 bases unmatched. For the CDR3, the DNA is TGTGCCAGCAGCTTAGGCTGGACAGGGAACACCGGGGAGCTGTTTTTT. Its translation is CASSLGWTGNTGELFF.

This clonotype was picked up one time. With a much larger clone just one base away, this may be a read error. This chain connects TRBV7-8 to TRBJ2-7, with 8 bases fitting TRBD1. CDR3 length equals 15 residues. The germline V gene has CDR1 SGHVS and CDR2 FQNEAQ. CDR3 amino acids: CASSLETGASYKQYF. The CDR3 DNA sequence: TGTGCCAGCAGCTTAGAGACAGGGGCCTCCTACAAGCAGTACTTC.

The chain combines TRBV7-6 with TRBJ2-3; either TRBD1 or TRBD2 may supply D (5 bases each). This CDR3 has 15 residues. Germline V lookup: CDR1 SGHVS, CDR2 FNYEAQ. V was trimmed by 5 bases and J by 1 base, leaving 13 bases between them. CDR3 residues: CASSPRLGGTDTQYF. CDR3 coding DNA: TGTGCCAGCAGCCCCCGACTGGGGGGCACAGATACGCAGTATTTT. The variable domain in full, completed from reference TRBV7-6 and TRBJ2-3, reads GAGVSQSPRYKVTKRGQDVALRCDPISGHVSLYWYRQALGQGPEFLTYFNYEAQQDKSGLPNDRFSAERPEGSISTLTIQRTEQRDSAMYRCASSPRLGGTDTQYFGPGTRLTVL.

Points on this clonotype: This may arise from a read error, as a much more abundant clone is one base away. The rearrangement joins TRBV6-6 to TRBJ2-3; tentative D call: TRBD1 (6 bases). The germline V gene encodes CDR1 MNHNY and CDR2 SVGAGI (reference sequence). The CDR3 contains 15 residues. The CDR3 DNA is TGTGCCAGCAGTTACTCTTTGGACAGCACAGATACGCTGTATTTT. Amino acid sequence: CASSYSLDSTDTLYF.

This clonotype has just a few counts. The chain recombines TRBV12-3 or TRBV12-4 with TRBJ1-1; maybe TRBD1 (5 bases). V lost 5 bases, J lost 6 bases, and 7 bases lay in between. This CDR3 region has 11 residues. Written as DNA, the CDR3 is TGTGCCAGCAGTATAGGGGCTGAAGCTTTCTTT. Protein sequence: CASSIGAEAFF.

The chain is built from TRBV4-3 and TRBJ2-7; possibly TRBD1 for D (5 bases). The germline V gene has CDR1 LGHNA and CDR2 YSLEER. Trimming pared 4 bases from V and 6 bases from J, leaving 13 bases between. The length of the CDR3 is 13 residues. CDR3: CASSPGRGAEQYF. The CDR3 DNA sequence: TGCGCCAGCAGCCCTGGTAGGGGTGCCGAGCAGTACTTC.

The chain carries TRBV27 and TRBJ2-7; a weak D match, TRBD2 (5 bases). CDR1 MNHEY and CDR2 SMNVEV come from the germline V gene (reference sequence). This CDR3 has 13 residues. V lost 3 bases and J 6 bases, leaving 12 bases between the germline ends. In DNA form, the CDR3 reads TGTGCCAGCAGTTTCGCTAGCAAGAGCGAGCAGTACTTC. This sequence encodes CASSFASKSEQYF.

The chain combines TRBV19 with TRBJ1-1, with TRBD1 matching 7 bases. V gave up 3 bases and J gave up 1 base; unmatched junction bases: 8. The CDR3 sequence is 16 residues long. Germline V gives CDR1 LNHDA, CDR2 SQIVND (reference sequence). Here the CDR3 reads CASSIRTGRGNTEAFF. The DNA of the CDR3 is TGTGCCAGTAGTATCCGGACAGGCCGAGGGAACACTGAAGCTTTCTTT.

The chain uses TRBV27 and TRBJ2-2; 7 bases match TRBD1. The CDR3 is 16 amino acids. The V segment lost 4 bases and the J segment 3 bases; nucleotides outside the gene matches: 8. The V gene's germline CDR1 is MNHEY and CDR2 SMNVEV (reference sequence). In nucleotides, the CDR3 is TGTGCCAGCAGTTCCCCGGACAGGCGGGACACCGGGGAGCTGTTTTTT. It yields the protein CASSSPDRRDTGELFF.

This clonotype came up a few times. The V gene is TRBV30, the J gene TRBJ1-6; D not certain. CDR3 length: 16 amino acids. From germline, CDR1 is GTSNPN and CDR2 SVGIG (reference sequence). V gave up 1 base and J gave up 7 bases, with 17 bases separating them. CDR3 DNA sequence: TGTGCCTGGAGTGCATCCGCGGGAGGAAGCAATTCACCCCTCCACTTT. Protein product: CAWSASAGGSNSPLHF.